Here is one T cell receptor beta chain with its context. PCR amplification relied on 60 Vbeta primers (plus 13 Jbeta primers). The data were produced by immunoSEQ multiplex PCR, yet TCRdb's version contains in-frame clones alone and is incomplete. This table holds 150,000 or so clones, 70% to 80% found once. This entry is derived from a study of cytomegalovirus exposure and HLA in healthy donors. Germline V CDR1 and CDR2: KGHSH, LQKENI. After removal of 2 bases from V and 5 bases from J, the junction contained 6 bases not matched to a gene. The CDR3 sequence is 15 residues long. The receptor was isolated from a female donor in good health and CMV-seronegative. The sample comprised PBMCs. The rearrangement uses TRBV18 and TRBJ2-1, with 7 bases aligning to TRBD1. CDR3 sequence reads: CASSPLGRGNNEQFF. The CDR3 DNA reads TGTGCCAGCTCACCATTGGGCAGGGGGAACAATGAGCAGTTCTTC.